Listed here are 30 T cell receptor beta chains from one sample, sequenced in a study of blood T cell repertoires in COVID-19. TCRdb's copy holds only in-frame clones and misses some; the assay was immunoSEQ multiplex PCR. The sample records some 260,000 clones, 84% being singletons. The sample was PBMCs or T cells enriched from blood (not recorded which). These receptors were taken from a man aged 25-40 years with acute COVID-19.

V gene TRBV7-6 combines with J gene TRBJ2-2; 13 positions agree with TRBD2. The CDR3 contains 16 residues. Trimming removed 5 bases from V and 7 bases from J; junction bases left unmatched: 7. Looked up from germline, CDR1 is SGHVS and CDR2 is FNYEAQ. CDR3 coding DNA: TGTGCCAGCAGCCCAGGACTAGCGGGGGCGATCGGGGAGCTGTTTTTT. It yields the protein CASSPGLAGAIGELFF.

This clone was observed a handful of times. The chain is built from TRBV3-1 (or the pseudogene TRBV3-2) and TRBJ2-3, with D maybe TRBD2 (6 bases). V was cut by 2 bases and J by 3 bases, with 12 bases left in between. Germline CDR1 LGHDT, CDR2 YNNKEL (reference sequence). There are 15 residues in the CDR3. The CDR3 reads CASSQRSGVTDTQYF. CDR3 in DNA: TGTGCCAGCAGCCAAAGGTCGGGGGTGACAGATACGCAGTATTTT.

Here the CDR3 reads CASSGQPGGGSYNEQFF. CDR3 nucleotide sequence: TGTGCCAGCAGTGGACAGCCAGGGGGAGGCTCCTACAATGAGCAGTTCTTC. The chain is built from TRBV28 and TRBJ2-1; possible D gene TRBD1, 7 bases. Germline values: CDR1 MDHEN, CDR2 SYDVKM. This CDR3 is built from 17 residues. The V gene lost 5 bases and the J gene lost 0 bases, with 17 bases spanning the gap.

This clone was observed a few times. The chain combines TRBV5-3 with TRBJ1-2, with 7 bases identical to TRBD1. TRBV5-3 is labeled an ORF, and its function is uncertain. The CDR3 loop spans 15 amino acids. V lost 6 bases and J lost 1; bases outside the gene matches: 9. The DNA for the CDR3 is TGTGCCAGAACCCGTTACAGGGGAGATAACTATGGCTACACCTTC. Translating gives CARTRYRGDNYGYTF.

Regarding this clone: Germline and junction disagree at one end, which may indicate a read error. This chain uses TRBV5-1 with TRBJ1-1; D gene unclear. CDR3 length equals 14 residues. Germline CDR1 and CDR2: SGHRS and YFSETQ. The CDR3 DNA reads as TGTGCCAGCAGCCGGTGGGAGAGTGAGGTTGAAGCTTTCTTT. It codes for CASSRWESEVEAFF.

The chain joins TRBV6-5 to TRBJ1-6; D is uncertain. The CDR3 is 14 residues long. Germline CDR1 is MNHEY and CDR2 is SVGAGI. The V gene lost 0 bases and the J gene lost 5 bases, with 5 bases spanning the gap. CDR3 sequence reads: CASSYSADNSPLHF. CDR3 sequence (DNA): TGTGCCAGCAGTTACTCGGCAGATAATTCACCCCTCCACTTT.

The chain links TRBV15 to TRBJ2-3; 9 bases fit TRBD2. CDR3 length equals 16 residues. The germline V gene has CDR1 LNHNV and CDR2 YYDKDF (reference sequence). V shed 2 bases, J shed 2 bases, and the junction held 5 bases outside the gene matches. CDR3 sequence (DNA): TGTGCCACCAGCAGAAGGAGCGGGAGGTACACAGATACGCAGTATTTT. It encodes CATSRRSGRYTDTQYF.

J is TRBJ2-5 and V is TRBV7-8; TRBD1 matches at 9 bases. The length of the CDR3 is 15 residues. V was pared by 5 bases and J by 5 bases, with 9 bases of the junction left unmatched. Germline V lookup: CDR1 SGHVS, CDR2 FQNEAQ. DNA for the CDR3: TGTGCCAGCAGCAACAACAGGGGGCTGTATGAGACCCAGTACTTC. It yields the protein CASSNNRGLYETQYF.

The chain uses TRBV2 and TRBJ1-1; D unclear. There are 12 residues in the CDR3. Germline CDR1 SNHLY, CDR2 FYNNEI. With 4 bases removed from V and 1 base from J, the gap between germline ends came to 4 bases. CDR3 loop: CASSGPNTEAFF. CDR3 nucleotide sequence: TGTGCCAGCAGTGGGCCGAACACTGAAGCTTTCTTT.

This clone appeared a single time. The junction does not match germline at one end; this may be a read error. CDR3 DNA sequence: TGTGCCAGCACCCCCCGACAGGGTGACACCGGGGAGCTGTTTTTT. Amino acids: CASTPRQGDTGELFF. V is TRBV5-1 and J is TRBJ2-2; 7 bases match TRBD1. The CDR3 is made up of 15 amino acids. From germline, CDR1 is SGHRS and CDR2 YFSETQ.

The CDR3 loop reads CASSGGGTGVDEQYV. The CDR3, as DNA: TGTGCCAGCAGCGGCGGGGGAACGGGTGTGGACGAGCAGTACGTC. This chain links TRBV7-9 with TRBJ2-7; 7 bases line up with TRBD2. The V gene end was trimmed by 5 bases and the J gene end by 5 bases; junction bases not matched to a gene: 12. The germline gives CDR1 SEHNR, CDR2 FQNEAQ (reference sequence). The CDR3 extends over 15 amino acids.

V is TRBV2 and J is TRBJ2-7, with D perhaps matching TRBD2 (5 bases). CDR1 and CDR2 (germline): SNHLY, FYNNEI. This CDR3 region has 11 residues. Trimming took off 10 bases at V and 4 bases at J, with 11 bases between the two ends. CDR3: CATDRGYEQYV. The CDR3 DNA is TGTGCCACCGACCGAGGGTACGAGCAGTACGTC.

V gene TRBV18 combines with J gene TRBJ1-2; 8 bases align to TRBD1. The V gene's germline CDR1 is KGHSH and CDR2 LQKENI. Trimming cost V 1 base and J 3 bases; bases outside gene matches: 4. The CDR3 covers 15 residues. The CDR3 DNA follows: TGTGCCAGCTCACCACAGACAGGGGTGGACTATGGCTACACCTTC. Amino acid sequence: CASSPQTGVDYGYTF. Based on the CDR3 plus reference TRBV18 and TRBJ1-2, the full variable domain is NAGVMQNPRHLVRRRGQEARLRCSPMKGHSHVYWYRQLPEEGLKFMVYLQKENIIDESGMPKERFSAEFPKEGPSILRIQQVVRGDSAAYFCASSPQTGVDYGYTFGSGTRLTVV.

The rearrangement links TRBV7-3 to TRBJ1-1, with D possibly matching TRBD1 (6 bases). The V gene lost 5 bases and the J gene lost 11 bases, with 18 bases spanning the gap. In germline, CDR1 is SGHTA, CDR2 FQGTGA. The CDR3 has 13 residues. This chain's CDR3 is CASSPTGSPRAFF. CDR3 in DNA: TGTGCCAGCAGCCCTACAGGGTCCCCCAGGGCTTTCTTT.

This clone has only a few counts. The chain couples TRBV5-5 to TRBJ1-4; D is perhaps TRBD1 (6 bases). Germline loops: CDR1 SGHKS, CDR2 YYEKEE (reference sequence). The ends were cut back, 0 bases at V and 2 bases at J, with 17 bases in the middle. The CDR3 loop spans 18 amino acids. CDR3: CASSLGARLGATNEKLFF. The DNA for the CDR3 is TGTGCCAGCAGCTTGGGGGCCCGGTTGGGGGCGACTAATGAAAAACTGTTTTTT.

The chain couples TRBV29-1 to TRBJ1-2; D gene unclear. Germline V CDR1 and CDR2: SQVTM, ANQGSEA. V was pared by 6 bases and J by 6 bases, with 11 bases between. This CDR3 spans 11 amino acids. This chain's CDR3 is CSVPTVDGYTF. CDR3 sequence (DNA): TGCAGCGTGCCCACAGTGGATGGCTACACCTTC. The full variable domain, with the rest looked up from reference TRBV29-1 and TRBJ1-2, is SAVISQKPSRDICQRGTSLTIQCQVDSQVTMMFWYRQQPGQSLTLIATANQGSEATYESGFVIDKFPISRPNLTFSTLTVSNMSPEDSSIYLCSVPTVDGYTFGSGTRLTVV.

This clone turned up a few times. The CDR3: CASSDSTFSGGGYNEQFF. The CDR3 DNA is TGTGCCAGCAGTGACTCGACGTTTTCCGGGGGAGGTTACAATGAGCAGTTCTTC. The J gene is TRBJ2-1, the V gene TRBV6-4, with a weak D call TRBD2 (6 bases). Germline V gene sequence: CDR1 MRHNA, CDR2 SNTAGT. This CDR3 contains 18 residues. Trimming left V 0 bases short and J 4 bases short, with 19 bases between.

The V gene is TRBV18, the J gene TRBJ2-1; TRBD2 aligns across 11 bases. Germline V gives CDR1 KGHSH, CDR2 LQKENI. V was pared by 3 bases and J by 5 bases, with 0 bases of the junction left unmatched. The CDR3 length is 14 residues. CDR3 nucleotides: TGTGCCAGCTCACCGGGACTAGCGGACAATGAGCAGTTCTTC. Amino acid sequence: CASSPGLADNEQFF.

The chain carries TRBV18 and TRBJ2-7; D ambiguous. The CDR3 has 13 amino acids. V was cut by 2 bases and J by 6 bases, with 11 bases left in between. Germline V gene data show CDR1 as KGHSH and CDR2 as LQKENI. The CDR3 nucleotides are TGTGCCAGCTCACCATCGAGGCACGGCGAGCAGTACGTC. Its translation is CASSPSRHGEQYV.

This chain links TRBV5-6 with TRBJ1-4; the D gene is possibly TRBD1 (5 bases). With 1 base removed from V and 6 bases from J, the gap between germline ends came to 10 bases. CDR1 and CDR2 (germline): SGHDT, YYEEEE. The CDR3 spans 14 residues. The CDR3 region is CASSLLGADEKLFF. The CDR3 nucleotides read TGTGCCAGCAGCTTGTTAGGGGCGGATGAAAAACTGTTTTTT.

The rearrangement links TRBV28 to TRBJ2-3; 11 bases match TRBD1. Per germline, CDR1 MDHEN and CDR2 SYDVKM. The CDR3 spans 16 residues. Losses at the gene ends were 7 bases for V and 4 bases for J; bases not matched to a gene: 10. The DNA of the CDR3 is TGTGCCAGCACCACCCCGGGACAGGGGGTGGCAGATACGCAGTATTTT. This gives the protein CASTTPGQGVADTQYF.

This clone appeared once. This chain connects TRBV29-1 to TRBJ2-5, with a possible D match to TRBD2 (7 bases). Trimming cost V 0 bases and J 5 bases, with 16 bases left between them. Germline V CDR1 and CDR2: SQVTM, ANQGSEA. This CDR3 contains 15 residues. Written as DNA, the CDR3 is TGCAGCGTTGAAGAGAGGGGGGGCGATTGGGAGACCCAGTACTTC. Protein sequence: CSVEERGGDWETQYF.

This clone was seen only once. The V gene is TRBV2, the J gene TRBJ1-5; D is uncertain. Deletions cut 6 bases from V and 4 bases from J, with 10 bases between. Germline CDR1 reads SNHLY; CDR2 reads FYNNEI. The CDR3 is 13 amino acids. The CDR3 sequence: CASSATYNQPQHF. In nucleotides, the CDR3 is TGTGCCAGCAGCGCCACCTATAATCAGCCCCAGCATTTT.

The CDR3: CASSEMGVAGGRGNQPQHF. CDR3 sequence (DNA): TGTGCCAGCAGTGAAATGGGCGTAGCGGGGGGCAGGGGCAATCAGCCCCAGCATTTT. The chain uses TRBV6-1 and TRBJ1-5; weak D call: TRBD1 (6 bases). The CDR3 has 19 residues. V was trimmed by 2 bases and J by 2 bases, leaving 22 bases between them. CDR1 MNHNS and CDR2 SASEGT come from the germline V gene.

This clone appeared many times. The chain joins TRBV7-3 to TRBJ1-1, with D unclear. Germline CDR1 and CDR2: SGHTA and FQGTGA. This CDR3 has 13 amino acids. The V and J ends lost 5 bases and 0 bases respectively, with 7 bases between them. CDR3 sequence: CASSPSLNTEAFF. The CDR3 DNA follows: TGTGCCAGCAGCCCCTCCTTGAACACTGAAGCTTTCTTT.

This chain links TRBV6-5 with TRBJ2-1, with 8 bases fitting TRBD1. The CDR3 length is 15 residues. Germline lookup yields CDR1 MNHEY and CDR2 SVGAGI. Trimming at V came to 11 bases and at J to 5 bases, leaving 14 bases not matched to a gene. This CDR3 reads CASSTGTGRNNEQFF. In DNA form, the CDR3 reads TGTGCCTCCTCGACCGGGACAGGTCGGAACAATGAGCAGTTCTTC.

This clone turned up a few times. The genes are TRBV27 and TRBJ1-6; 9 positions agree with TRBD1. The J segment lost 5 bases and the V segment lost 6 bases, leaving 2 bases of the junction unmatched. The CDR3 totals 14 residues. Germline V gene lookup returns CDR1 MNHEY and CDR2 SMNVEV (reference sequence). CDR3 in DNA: TGTGCCAGCAGACGGACAGGGGATAATTCACCCCTCCACTTT. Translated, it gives CASRRTGDNSPLHF.

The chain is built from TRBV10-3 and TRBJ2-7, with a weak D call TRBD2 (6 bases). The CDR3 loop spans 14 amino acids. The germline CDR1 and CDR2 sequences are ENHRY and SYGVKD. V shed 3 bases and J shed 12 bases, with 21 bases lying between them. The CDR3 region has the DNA TGTGCCATCAGTGAAGGAAGTGGGGGGTCCATTCTGTACGTC. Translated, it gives CAISEGSGGSILYV.

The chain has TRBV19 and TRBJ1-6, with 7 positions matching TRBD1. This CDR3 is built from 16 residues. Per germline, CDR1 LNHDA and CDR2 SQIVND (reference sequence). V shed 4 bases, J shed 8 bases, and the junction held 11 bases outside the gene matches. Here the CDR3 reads CASSNNRRGSHSPLHF. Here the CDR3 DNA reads TGTGCCAGTAGTAACAACCGCAGGGGGTCGCATTCACCCCTCCACTTT.

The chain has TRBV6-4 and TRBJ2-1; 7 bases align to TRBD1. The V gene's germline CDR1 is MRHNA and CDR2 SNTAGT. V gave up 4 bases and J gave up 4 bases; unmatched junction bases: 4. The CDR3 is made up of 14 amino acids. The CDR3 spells CASSAGTEYNEQFF. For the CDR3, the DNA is TGTGCCAGCAGTGCCGGGACAGAGTACAATGAGCAGTTCTTC.